A single sample gave rise to the 23 T cell receptor beta chains below, sequenced in a study of tumor and adjacent non-tumor tissue in lung cancer. The library came from three nested PCR rounds adapted from ARM-PCR protocols. TCRdb analysed the multiplex PCR reads with MiXCR anew, one entry per CDR3 protein. The data contain 75,000 to 95,000 distinct CDR3 sequences, 65% to 75% of them singletons. RNA was extracted from bulk tissue without any cell sorting. The material sequenced was lung tumor tissue. The receptors shown here come from a man in his fifties or sixties with non-small cell lung cancer.

Concerning this clonotype: One base away lies a much larger clone, so this may be a sequencing read error. This sequence joins TRBV20-1 and TRBJ2-1; perhaps D is TRBD1 or TRBD2 (5 bases each). The CDR3 sequence is 11 residues long. Germline CDR1 and CDR2: DFQATT and SNEGSKA (reference sequence). The CDR3 loop is CSANLGDEQLF. The CDR3 nucleotides are TGCAGTGCTAATTTGGGGGATGAGCAGTTGTTC.

This clonotype was recorded a few times. A read error may explain this, as a much larger clone is one base away. V is TRBV5-6 and J is TRBJ1-3; D is unclear. Trimming cost V 2 bases and J 7 bases, with 13 bases left between them. The germline V gene encodes CDR1 SGHDT and CDR2 YYEEEE. The CDR3 has 14 residues. The DNA for the CDR3 is TGTGCCAGCAGCTTCCGACTGGGATGGAACACCATATATTTT. Its protein product is CASSFRLGWNTIYF. The whole variable domain, filled in from reference TRBV5-6 and TRBJ1-3, reads DAGVTQSPTHLIKTRGQQVTLRCSPKSGHDTVSWYQQALGQGPQFIFQYYEEEERQRGNFPDRFSGHQFPNYSSELNVNALLLGDSALYLCASSFRLGWNTIYFGEGSWLTVV.

A word on this clonotype: A much larger clone lies one base from this, so it may be a read error. This CDR3 is CANSEIRVGTEAFF. CDR3 coding DNA: TGTGCCAACAGTGAAATCAGGGTAGGGACTGAAGCTTTCTTT. The rearrangement uses TRBV6-1 and TRBJ1-1; D may be TRBD1 (5 bases). CDR3 size: 14 residues. The V gene's germline CDR1 is MNHNS and CDR2 SASEGT.

This clonotype was observed once. This chain joins TRBV4-2 and TRBJ2-2; 13 nucleotides agree with TRBD2. V dropped 7 bases and J dropped 5; count of bases not matched to a gene: 13. The CDR3 loop spans 18 amino acids. Germline-derived CDR1 and CDR2 are LGHNA and YNFKEQ. As DNA, the CDR3 is TGTGCCAGCAACTATCTCACTAGCGGGAGGGGGGATACCGGGGAGCTGTTTTTT. Protein sequence: CASNYLTSGRGDTGELFF.

Notes on this clonotype: Mismatch with germline at one junction end may stem from a read error. The chain joins TRBV6-5 to TRBJ1-1; D is perhaps TRBD1 (6 bases). This CDR3 has 15 amino acids. Germline V gene sequence: CDR1 MNHEY, CDR2 SVGAGI. Written as DNA, the CDR3 is TGTGCCAGCAGTTACTCGACAGGAATGAACGCTGAAGCTTTCTTT. Translated, it gives CASSYSTGMNAEAFF.

The chain is built from TRBV11-2 and TRBJ2-3, with TRBD2 matching 8 bases. CDR1 is SGHAT, CDR2 FQNNGV, per germline. The CDR3 sequence is 20 residues long. Losses at the gene ends were 2 bases for V and 2 bases for J; bases not matched to a gene: 18. In DNA, the CDR3 is TGTGCCAGCAGCTTATTTGCCGCGACTAGCGTGATGAGGGTCACAGATACGCAGTATTTT. Amino acids: CASSLFAATSVMRVTDTQYF.

This clonotype has at least ten counts. This rearrangement joins TRBV6-2 or TRBV6-3 to TRBJ1-5; 12 nucleotides agree with TRBD1. Germline loops: CDR1 MNHEY, CDR2 SVGEGT. J gave up 7 bases and V 4 bases, and 5 bases lay outside the gene matches. CDR3 length equals 15 residues. CDR3 bases: TGTGCCAGCAGTTGGGACAGGGGGCGAGAGCAGCCCCAGCATTTT. This gives the protein CASSWDRGREQPQHF.

With regard to this clonotype: Relative to the germline gene, one junction end is altered; a read error may explain this. V is TRBV10-3 and J is TRBJ1-2; D remains unclear. Germline V gene sequence: CDR1 ENHRY, CDR2 SYGVKD. This CDR3 contains 13 residues. The CDR3 coding sequence is TGTGCCATCAGTGAGTCGAACATCTATGACTACACCTTC. As protein: CAISESNIYDYTF.

On this clonotype: In this CDR3 the conserved last residue, phenylalanine or tryptophan, is missing, so a read error is likely. This chain joins TRBV20-1 and TRBJ1-1, with unresolved D. CDR3 length equals 12 residues. Germline loops: CDR1 DFQATT, CDR2 SNEGSKA (reference sequence). CDR3 sequence (DNA): TGCTGTGCCAGACATGGAATCATGGAAGCTTTCATT. It encodes CCARHGIMEAFI.

This chain uses TRBV20-1 with TRBJ2-7, with 8 bases identical to TRBD2. The CDR3 covers 13 residues. The germline CDR1 and CDR2 sequences are DFQATT and SNEGSKA (reference sequence). Germline trimming cut 2 bases from V and 6 bases from J; bases unmatched to any gene: 6. CDR3 protein: CSARISGTSEQYF. The CDR3 DNA is TGCAGTGCTAGAATATCCGGGACTAGCGAGCAGTACTTC.

This clonotype was counted only a few times. One end of the junction fails to match germline, which may point to a read error. V gene TRBV29-1 combines with J gene TRBJ2-5; D might be TRBD2 (5 bases). This CDR3 region has 16 residues. Looked up from germline, CDR1 is SQVTM and CDR2 is ANQGSEA. CDR3 in amino acids: CGVEQVEGAFQETQYF. CDR3 sequence (DNA): TGCGGCGTTGAACAAGTAGAGGGAGCCTTCCAAGAGACCCAGTACTTT.

As regards this clonotype: The conserved closing phenylalanine or tryptophan is absent in this CDR3, likely reflecting a read error. The chain joins TRBV29-1 to TRBJ2-7, with no clear D. Trimming removed 4 bases from V and 7 bases from J, with 11 bases in between. This CDR3 spans 11 amino acids. Germline CDR1 reads SQVTM; CDR2 reads ANQGSEA. CDR3 sequence reads: CSVVQAVEQYS. DNA of the CDR3: TGCAGCGTTGTTCAGGCAGTGGAGCAGTACTCC.

A word on this clonotype: A junction end diverges from the germline sequence, so it may reflect a read error. The gene calls are TRBV6-2 or TRBV6-3 and TRBJ2-1; 7 bases align to TRBD2. The germline V gene has CDR1 MNHEY and CDR2 SVGEGT. CDR3 length equals 14 residues. The CDR3 is CVSSSQRETIKQFF. The CDR3 nucleotides read TGTGTCAGCAGTTCTCAGCGGGAAACGATTAAGCAGTTCTTC.

The chain employs TRBV20-1 and TRBJ2-7; D call uncertain. Germline-derived CDR1 and CDR2 are DFQATT and SNEGSKA (reference sequence). V was pared by 4 bases and J by 2 bases, with 18 bases between. The CDR3 runs 15 residues. The CDR3 DNA is TGCAGTGCTATAGGGCGTTTATTAGGAGCCTACGAGCAGTACTTC. Protein product: CSAIGRLLGAYEQYF.

This clonotype was detected only a few times. A single base separates this from a much larger clone, so it may be a read error. This chain links TRBV5-1 with TRBJ1-1, with D maybe TRBD1 (5 bases). Germline lookup yields CDR1 SGHRS and CDR2 YFSETQ. The CDR3 is 14 residues long. Written as DNA, the CDR3 is TGCACCAGCAGCGGGGCAGTCGGGGCCACTGAAGCTTTCTTT. This translates into CTSSGAVGATEAFF.

In regard to this clonotype: A much larger clone lies one base from this, so it may be a read error. The chain links TRBV7-6 to TRBJ2-5, with unresolved D. V was trimmed by 3 bases and J by 5 bases, leaving 10 bases between them. The germline CDR1 and CDR2 sequences are SGHVS and FNYEAQ. This CDR3 contains 13 residues. CDR3 region: CASSFNSVETQYF. In nucleotides, the CDR3 is TGTGCCAGCAGCTTTAACAGTGTGGAGACCCAGTACTTC.

In regard to this clonotype: Germline is not matched at one junction end, which may reflect a read error. The chain combines TRBV12-5 with TRBJ1-1; D gene uncertain. Germline CDR1 and CDR2: LGHNT and FRNRAP. The CDR3 has 13 amino acids. The CDR3 loop is CASGLPNGAEAFF. DNA for the CDR3: TGTGCAAGTGGTTTGCCGAATGGGGCTGAAGCTTTCTTT.

About this clonotype: One junction end does not reproduce the germline sequence, and a read error may be involved. The chain couples TRBV4-2 to TRBJ2-2, with 14 bases matching TRBD2. Germline CDR1 LGHNA, CDR2 YNFKEQ. This CDR3 contains 20 residues. The CDR3 sequence: CASLKTGTSGSEMNSGELFF. In DNA form, the CDR3 reads TGTGCCAGCCTAAAGACCGGGACTAGCGGGAGCGAGATGAACAGCGGGGAGCTGTTTTTT.

This chain joins TRBV20-1 and TRBJ1-2, with D hard to call. Germline values: CDR1 DFQATT, CDR2 SNEGSKA (reference sequence). V lost 6 bases to trimming and J lost 0 bases, with 14 bases between them. The length of the CDR3 is 14 residues. This CDR3 reads CSAHSPDANYGYTF. CDR3 coding DNA: TGCAGTGCCCACAGCCCGGATGCTAACTATGGCTACACCTTC.

In regard to this clonotype: At one end the junction does not follow the germline gene, possibly because of a read error. The CDR3 region has the DNA TGCAGCGTTGCCGGACAGGCTAGCACCGATAAGCAGTATTTT. This codes for CSVAGQASTDKQYF. The V gene is TRBV29-1, the J gene TRBJ2-3; 7 bases map to TRBD1. Germline CDR1 is SQVTM and CDR2 is ANQGSEA. The CDR3 sequence is 14 residues long.

The sample holds one count of this clonotype. A junction end diverges from the germline sequence, so it may reflect a read error. The chain links TRBV5-1 to TRBJ1-1, with 7 nucleotides matching TRBD1. The CDR3 has 17 amino acids. From germline, CDR1 is SGHRS and CDR2 YFSETQ. The CDR3 reads CVSSLSGGGGQKEEAFF. The CDR3 DNA reads as TGCGTCAGCAGCTTGTCGGGAGGGGGCGGCCAGAAGGAGGAAGCTTTCTTT.

This clonotype was seen repeatedly, ten times or more. V is TRBV10-3 and J is TRBJ2-1, with TRBD2 identical over 12 bases. Unmatched junction bases numbered 6, after V lost 5 bases and J lost 7 bases. Germline loops: CDR1 ENHRY, CDR2 SYGVKD. This CDR3 comprises 15 residues. DNA for the CDR3: TGTGCCATCAGTCCGACTAGCGGGGGCCATAATGAGCAGTTCTTC. It specifies CAISPTSGGHNEQFF.

The chain recombines TRBV29-1 with TRBJ2-5, with 7 positions matching TRBD2. Germline loops: CDR1 SQVTM, CDR2 ANQGSEA. The CDR3 runs to 11 residues. Here the CDR3 reads CGTRWGGTQYF. DNA for the CDR3: TGCGGCACGCGCTGGGGGGGGACCCAGTACTTC.